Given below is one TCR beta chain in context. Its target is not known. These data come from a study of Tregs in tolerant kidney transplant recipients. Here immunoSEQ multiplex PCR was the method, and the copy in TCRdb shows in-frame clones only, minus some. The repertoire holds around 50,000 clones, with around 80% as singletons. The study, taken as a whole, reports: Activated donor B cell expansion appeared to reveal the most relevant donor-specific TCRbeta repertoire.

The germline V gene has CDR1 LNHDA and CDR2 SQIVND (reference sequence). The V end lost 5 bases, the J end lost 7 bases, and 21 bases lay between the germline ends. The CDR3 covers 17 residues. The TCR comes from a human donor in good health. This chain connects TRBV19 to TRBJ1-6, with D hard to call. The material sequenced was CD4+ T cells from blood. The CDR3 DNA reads TGTGCCAGTAGTTCCCCCCAAGGCGGCTGGAGAAATTCACCCCTCCACTTT. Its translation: CASSSPQGGWRNSPLHF.